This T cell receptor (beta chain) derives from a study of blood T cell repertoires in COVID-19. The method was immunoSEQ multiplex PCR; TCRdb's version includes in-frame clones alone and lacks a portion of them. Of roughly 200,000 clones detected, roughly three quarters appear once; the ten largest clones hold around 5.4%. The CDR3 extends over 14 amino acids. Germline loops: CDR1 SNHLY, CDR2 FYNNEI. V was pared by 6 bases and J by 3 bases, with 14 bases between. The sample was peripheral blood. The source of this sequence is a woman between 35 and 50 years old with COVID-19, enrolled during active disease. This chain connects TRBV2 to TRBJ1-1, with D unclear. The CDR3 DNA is TGTGCCAGCAGCCTCGTCGAGGCTGACACTGAAGCTTTCTTT. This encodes CASSLVEADTEAFF.